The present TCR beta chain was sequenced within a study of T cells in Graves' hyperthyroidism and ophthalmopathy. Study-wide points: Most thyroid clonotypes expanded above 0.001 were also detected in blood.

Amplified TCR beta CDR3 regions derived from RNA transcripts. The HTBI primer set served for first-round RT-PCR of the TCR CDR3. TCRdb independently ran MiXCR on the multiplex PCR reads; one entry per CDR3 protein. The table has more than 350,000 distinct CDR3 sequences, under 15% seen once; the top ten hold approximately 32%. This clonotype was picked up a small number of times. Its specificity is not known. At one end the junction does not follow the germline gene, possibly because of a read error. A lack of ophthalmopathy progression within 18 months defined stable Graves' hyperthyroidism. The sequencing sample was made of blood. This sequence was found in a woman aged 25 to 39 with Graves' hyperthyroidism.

CDR3 region: CASSQAGNSPDF. Written as DNA, the CDR3 is TGTGCCAGCAGCCAAGCGGGGAACTCACCGGACTTC. This sequence joins TRBV3-1 and TRBJ2-5; D perhaps matches TRBD2 (5 bases). CDR1 and CDR2 (germline): LGHDT, YNNKEL (reference sequence). The CDR3 extends over 12 amino acids.